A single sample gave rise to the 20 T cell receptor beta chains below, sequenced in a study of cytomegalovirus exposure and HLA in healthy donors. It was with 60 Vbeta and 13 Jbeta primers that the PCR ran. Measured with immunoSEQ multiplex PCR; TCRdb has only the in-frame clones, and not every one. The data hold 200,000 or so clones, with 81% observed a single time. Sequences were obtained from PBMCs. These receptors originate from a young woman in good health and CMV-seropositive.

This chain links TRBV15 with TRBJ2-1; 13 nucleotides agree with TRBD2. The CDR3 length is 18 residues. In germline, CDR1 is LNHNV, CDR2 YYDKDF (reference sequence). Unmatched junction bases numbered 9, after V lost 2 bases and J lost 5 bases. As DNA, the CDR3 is TGTGCCACCAGCAGACCCAACGGGGGGACTAGCGGGGACAATGAGCAGTTCTTC. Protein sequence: CATSRPNGGTSGDNEQFF.

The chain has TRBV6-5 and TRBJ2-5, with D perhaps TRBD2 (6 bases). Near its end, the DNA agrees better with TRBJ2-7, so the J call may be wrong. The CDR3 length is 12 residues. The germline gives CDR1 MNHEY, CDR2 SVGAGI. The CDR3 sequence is CASSRGGYEQYF. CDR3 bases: TGTGCCAGCAGTCGTGGAGGGTACGAGCAGTACTTC.

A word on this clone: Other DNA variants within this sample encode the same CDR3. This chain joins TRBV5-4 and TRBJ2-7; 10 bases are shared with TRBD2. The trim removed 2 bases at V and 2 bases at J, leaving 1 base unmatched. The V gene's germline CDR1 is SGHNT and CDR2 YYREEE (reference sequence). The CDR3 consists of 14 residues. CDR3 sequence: CASSFSGGTYEQYF. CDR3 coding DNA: TGTGCCAGCAGCTTTAGCGGGGGGACCTACGAGCAGTACTTC.

This chain's CDR3 is CASSKGTGAGGTQYF. The DNA of the CDR3 is TGTGCCAGTAGTAAGGGGACAGGGGCGGGGGGGACGCAGTATTTT. The rearrangement joins TRBV19 to TRBJ2-3; TRBD1 is a possible D gene (10 bases). V was trimmed by 4 bases and J by 9 bases, leaving 20 bases between them. The length of the CDR3 is 15 residues. Germline V gene lookup returns CDR1 LNHDA and CDR2 SQIVND (reference sequence).

This chain's CDR3 is CASSTGQGAGDEQFF. The CDR3 DNA is TGTGCCAGCAGCACTGGACAGGGGGCGGGAGATGAGCAGTTCTTC. The J gene is TRBJ2-1, the V gene TRBV5-4, with 11 bases aligning to TRBD1. The V gene end was trimmed by 4 bases and the J gene end by 8 bases; junction bases not matched to a gene: 8. Germline CDR1 reads SGHNT; CDR2 reads YYREEE (reference sequence). The CDR3 loop spans 15 amino acids. Based on the CDR3 plus reference TRBV5-4 and TRBJ2-1, the full variable domain is ETGVTQSPTHLIKTRGQQVTLRCSSQSGHNTVSWYQQALGQGPQFIFQYYREEENGRGNFPPRFSGLQFPNYSSELNVNALELDDSALYLCASSTGQGAGDEQFFGPGTRLTVL.

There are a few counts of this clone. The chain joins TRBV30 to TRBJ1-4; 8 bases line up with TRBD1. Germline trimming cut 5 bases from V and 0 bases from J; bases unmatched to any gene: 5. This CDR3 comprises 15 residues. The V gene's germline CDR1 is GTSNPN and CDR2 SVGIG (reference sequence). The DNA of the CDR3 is TGTGCCTGGGGGACAGGAGCCGCAACTAATGAAAAACTGTTTTTT. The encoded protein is CAWGTGAATNEKLFF.

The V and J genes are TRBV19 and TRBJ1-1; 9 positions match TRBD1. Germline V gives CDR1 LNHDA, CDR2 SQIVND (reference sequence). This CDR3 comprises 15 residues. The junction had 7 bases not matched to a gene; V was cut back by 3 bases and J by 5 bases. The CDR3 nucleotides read TGTGCCAGTAGTATCGACAGGGGGGAGATGACTGAAGCTTTCTTT. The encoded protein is CASSIDRGEMTEAFF. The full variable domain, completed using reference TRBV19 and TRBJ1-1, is DGGITQSPKYLFRKEGQNVTLSCEQNLNHDAMYWYRQDPGQGLRLIYYSQIVNDFQKGDIAEGYSVSREKKESFPLTVTSAQKNPTAFYLCASSIDRGEMTEAFFGQGTRLTVV.

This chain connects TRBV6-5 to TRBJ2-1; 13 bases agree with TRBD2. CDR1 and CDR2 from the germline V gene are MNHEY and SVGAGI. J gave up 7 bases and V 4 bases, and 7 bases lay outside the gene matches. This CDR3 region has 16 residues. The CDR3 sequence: CASSSSTSGGTNEQFF. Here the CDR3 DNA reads TGTGCCAGCAGTTCATCGACTAGCGGGGGGACGAATGAGCAGTTCTTC.

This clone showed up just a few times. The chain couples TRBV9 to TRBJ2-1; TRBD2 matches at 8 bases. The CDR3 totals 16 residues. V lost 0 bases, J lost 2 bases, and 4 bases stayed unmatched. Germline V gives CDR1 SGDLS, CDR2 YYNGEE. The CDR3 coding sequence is TGTGCCAGCAGCGTAGTCGGGGGGGCTACCTACAATGAGCAGTTCTTC. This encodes CASSVVGGATYNEQFF. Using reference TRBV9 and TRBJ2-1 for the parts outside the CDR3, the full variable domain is DSGVTQTPKHLITATGQRVTLRCSPRSGDLSVYWYQQSLDQGLQFLIQYYNGEERAKGNILERFSAQQFPDLHSELNLSSLELGDSALYFCASSVVGGATYNEQFFGPGTRLTVL.

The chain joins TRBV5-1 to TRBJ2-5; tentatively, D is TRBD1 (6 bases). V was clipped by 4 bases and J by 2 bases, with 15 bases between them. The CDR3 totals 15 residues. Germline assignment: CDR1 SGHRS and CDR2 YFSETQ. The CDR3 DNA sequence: TGCGCCAGCAGCCGGGACACATACCGACAAGAGACCCAGTACTTC. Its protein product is CASSRDTYRQETQYF.

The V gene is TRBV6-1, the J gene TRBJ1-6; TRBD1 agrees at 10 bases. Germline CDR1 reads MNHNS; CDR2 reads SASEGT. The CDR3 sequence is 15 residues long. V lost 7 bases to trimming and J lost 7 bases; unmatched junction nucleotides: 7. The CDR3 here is CASTLSGQGNSPLHF. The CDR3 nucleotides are TGTGCCAGCACCCTCTCGGGACAGGGGAATTCACCCCTCCACTTT.

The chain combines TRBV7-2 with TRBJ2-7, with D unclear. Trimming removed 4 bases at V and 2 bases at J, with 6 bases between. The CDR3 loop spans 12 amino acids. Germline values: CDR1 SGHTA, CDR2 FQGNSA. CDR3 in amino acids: CASSSVAYEQYF. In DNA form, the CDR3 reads TGTGCCAGCAGCTCGGTAGCCTACGAGCAGTACTTC.

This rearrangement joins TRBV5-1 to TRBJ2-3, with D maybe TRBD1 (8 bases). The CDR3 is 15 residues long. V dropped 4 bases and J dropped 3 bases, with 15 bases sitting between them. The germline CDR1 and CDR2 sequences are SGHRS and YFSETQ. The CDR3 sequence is CASSVDRGGTDTQYF. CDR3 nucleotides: TGCGCCAGCAGCGTCGACAGGGGAGGGACAGATACGCAGTATTTT.

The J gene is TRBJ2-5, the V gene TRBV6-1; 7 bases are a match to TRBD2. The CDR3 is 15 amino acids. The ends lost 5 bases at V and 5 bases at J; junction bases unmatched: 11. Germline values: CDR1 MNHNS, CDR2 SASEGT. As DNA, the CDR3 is TGTGCCAGCAGTAAGTTCGAGACTAGCAGGGAGACCCAGTACTTC. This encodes CASSKFETSRETQYF.

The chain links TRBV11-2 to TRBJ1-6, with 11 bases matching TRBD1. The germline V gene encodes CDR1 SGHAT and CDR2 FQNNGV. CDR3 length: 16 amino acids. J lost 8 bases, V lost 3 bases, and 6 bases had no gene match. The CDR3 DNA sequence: TGTGCCAGCAGCTTTACCGGGACAGGGGGATATTCACCCCTCCACTTT. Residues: CASSFTGTGGYSPLHF.

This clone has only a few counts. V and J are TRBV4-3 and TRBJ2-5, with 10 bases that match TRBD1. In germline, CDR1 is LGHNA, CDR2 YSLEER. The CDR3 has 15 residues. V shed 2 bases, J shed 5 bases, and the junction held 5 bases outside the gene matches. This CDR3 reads CASSQHRTGGETQYF. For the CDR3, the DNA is TGCGCCAGCAGCCAACACCGGACAGGGGGGGAGACCCAGTACTTC.

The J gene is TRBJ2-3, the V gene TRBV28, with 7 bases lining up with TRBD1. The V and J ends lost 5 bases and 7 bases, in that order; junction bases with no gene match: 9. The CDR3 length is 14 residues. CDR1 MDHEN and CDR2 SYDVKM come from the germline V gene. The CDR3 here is CASSKTRDSYTQYF. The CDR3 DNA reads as TGTGCCAGCAGTAAGACCCGGGACAGTTATACGCAGTATTTT.

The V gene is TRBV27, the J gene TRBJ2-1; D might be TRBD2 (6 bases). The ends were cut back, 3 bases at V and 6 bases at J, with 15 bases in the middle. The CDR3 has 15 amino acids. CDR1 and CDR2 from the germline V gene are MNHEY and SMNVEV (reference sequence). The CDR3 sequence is CASSFDGGVSNEQFF. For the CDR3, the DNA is TGTGCCAGCAGTTTCGACGGGGGAGTCAGCAATGAGCAGTTCTTC.

The CDR3 bases are TGTGCCAGCAGTTTAATGCCGGGACAGGGCAACTATGGCTACACCTTC. Translating gives CASSLMPGQGNYGYTF. The chain has TRBV28 and TRBJ1-2, with TRBD1 identical over 9 bases. There are 16 residues in the CDR3. V lost 2 bases to trimming and J lost 2 bases; unmatched junction nucleotides: 6. Germline CDR1 is MDHEN and CDR2 is SYDVKM.

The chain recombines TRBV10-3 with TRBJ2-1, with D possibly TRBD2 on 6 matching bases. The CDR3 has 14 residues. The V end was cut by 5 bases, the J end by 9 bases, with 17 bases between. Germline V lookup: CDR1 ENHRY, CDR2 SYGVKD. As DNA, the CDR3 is TGTGCCATCAGTTCCGGGGGAAGGTCCAGTGAGCAGTTCTTC. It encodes CAISSGGRSSEQFF.